This T cell receptor beta chain derives from a study of metastatic and nonmetastatic thyroid tumors. The wider study: Repertoire comparisons spanned blood and tumor or nodule tissue from malignant and benign thyroid patients. Findings and caveats of the study: A significant increase in TCR beta diversity was reportedly seen in malignant thyroid tumors relative to benign nodules, in blood and tumor.

Concerning this clone itself: Its antigen remains unknown.

Original methodology: The study took CDR3 differences across clinicopathological groups and made a distant-metastasis classifier for papillary thyroid cancer from them. With MiXCR, TCRdb reprocessed the PCR reads. The V and J calls, along with clone size, are taken from TCRdb and not from the paper's own processing. The sample yields over 11,000 clones, 20% to 30% seen once. V lost 4 bases to trimming and J lost 7 bases; unmatched junction nucleotides: 7. Germline V CDR1 and CDR2: MNHNS, SASEGT. The CDR3 is 14 residues long. Before thyroid surgery, none of the patients had received any treatment. This chain uses TRBV6-1 with TRBJ1-5; the match to TRBD1 covers 7 bases. The TCR was taken from a female donor with papillary thyroid cancer or a benign thyroid nodule (not recorded which). Some clones in this sample may be carry-over from other donors' samples. The specimen was blood. The CDR3 region has the DNA TGTGCCAGCAGTGGAACAGGGGCATACCAGCCCCAGCATTTT. Its protein is CASSGTGAYQPQHF.